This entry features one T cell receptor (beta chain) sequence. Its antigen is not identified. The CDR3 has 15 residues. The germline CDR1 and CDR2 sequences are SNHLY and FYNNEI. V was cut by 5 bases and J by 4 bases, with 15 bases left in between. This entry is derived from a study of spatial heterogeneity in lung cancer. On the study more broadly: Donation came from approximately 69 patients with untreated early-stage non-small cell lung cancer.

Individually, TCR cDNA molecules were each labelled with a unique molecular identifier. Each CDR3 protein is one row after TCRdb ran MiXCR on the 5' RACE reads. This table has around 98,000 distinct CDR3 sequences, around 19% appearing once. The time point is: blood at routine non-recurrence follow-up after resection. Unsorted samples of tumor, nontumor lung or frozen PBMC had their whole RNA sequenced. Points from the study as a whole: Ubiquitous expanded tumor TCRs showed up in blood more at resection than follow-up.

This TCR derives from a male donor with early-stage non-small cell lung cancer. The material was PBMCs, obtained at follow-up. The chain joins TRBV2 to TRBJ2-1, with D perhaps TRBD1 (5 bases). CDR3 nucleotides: TGTGCCAGCAGTTCCCAAGGGGCTTTATACAATGAGCAGTTCTTC. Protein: CASSSQGALYNEQFF.